The 5 T cell receptor beta chains reported below all come from one sample, sequenced in a study of T cell responses to AZD1222 COVID-19 vaccine. Sequencing used immunoSEQ multiplex PCR; TCRdb keeps in-frame clones, though not all of them. The table has about 97,000 clones, around 89% seen once. The specimen was peripheral blood, collected on day 0 of AZD1222 vaccination. These receptors came from an adult in good health.

The chain is built from TRBV7-9 and TRBJ2-3; unclear D gene. The CDR3 sequence is 15 residues long. V was shortened by 3 bases and J by 0 bases, with 10 bases between the two germline ends. The V gene's germline CDR1 is SEHNR and CDR2 FQNEAQ (reference sequence). CDR3 sequence (DNA): TGTGCCAGCAGCTTGACCCGGGCTAGCACAGATACGCAGTATTTT. Protein: CASSLTRASTDTQYF.

This clone was seen a handful of times. The chain links TRBV18 to TRBJ1-2; D is unclear. The germline V and J ends were trimmed by 2 bases and 1 base, with 8 bases remaining between them. This CDR3 comprises 14 residues. Germline assignment: CDR1 KGHSH and CDR2 LQKENI. CDR3 protein: CASSPGIDNYGYTF. The CDR3 DNA sequence: TGTGCCAGCTCACCAGGTATAGATAACTATGGCTACACCTTC.

This CDR3 reads CASSGAGTAEKLFF. CDR3 nucleotides: TGTGCCAGCAGCGGAGCCGGGACAGCCGAAAAACTGTTTTTT. V gene TRBV7-9 combines with J gene TRBJ1-4, with 7 nucleotides matching TRBD1. From germline, CDR1 is SEHNR and CDR2 FQNEAQ (reference sequence). J gave up 8 bases and V 5 bases, and 8 bases lay outside the gene matches. The CDR3 is 14 amino acids.

The genes are TRBV5-1 and TRBJ1-4; D unclear. The CDR3 spans 15 residues. Looked up from germline, CDR1 is SGHRS and CDR2 is YFSETQ. V lost 2 bases to trimming and J lost 2 bases, with 10 bases between them. The CDR3 is CASSFGRATNEKLFF. Here the CDR3 DNA reads TGCGCCAGCAGCTTTGGACGGGCTACTAATGAAAAACTGTTTTTT. The complete variable domain, with remaining parts taken from reference TRBV5-1 and TRBJ1-4, reads KAGVTQTPRYLIKTRGQQVTLSCSPISGHRSVSWYQQTPGQGLQFLFEYFSETQRNKGNFPGRFSGRQFSNSRSEMNVSTLELGDSALYLCASSFGRATNEKLFFGSGTQLSVL.

The J gene is TRBJ1-2, the V gene TRBV7-8, with D uncertain. Deletions cut 1 base from V and 4 bases from J, with 13 bases between. CDR3 length equals 15 residues. CDR1 is SGHVS and CDR2 is FQNEAQ in the germline V gene. CDR3 DNA sequence: TGTGCCAGCAGCTTAGGGCCCCGAGAGGGCTATGGCTACACCTTC. Translation: CASSLGPREGYGYTF.